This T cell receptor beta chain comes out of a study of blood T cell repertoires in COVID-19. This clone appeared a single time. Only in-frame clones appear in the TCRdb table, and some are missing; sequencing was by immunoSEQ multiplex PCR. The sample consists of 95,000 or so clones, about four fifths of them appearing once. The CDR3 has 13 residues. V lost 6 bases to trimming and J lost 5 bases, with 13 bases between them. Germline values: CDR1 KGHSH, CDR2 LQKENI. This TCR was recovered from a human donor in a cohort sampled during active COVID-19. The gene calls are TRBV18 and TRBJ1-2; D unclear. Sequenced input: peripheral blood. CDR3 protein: CASSPVEWYGYTF. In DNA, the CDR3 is TGTGCCAGCTCCCCGGTGGAGTGGTATGGCTACACCTTC.